The source of this T cell receptor beta chain is a study of neurological immune-mediated disorders. Study information: Multiple sclerosis patients (n of about 34) included roughly 30 with relapsing-remitting and 3 with secondary progressive disease.

At least ten counts were recorded for this clonotype. The antigen is not known. Findings and limits, study-wide: None of the CDR3 amino acid sequences found in expanded clones was shared across subjects. This suggests that the TCR-beta repertoires were private in all groups. One related-CDR3 cluster, found by phylogenetic grouping, held repertoires of 18 of 34 multiple sclerosis patients and is a possible signature.

With 10-nucleotide random UMIs included, cDNA was synthesized by 5'RACE. Via MiXCR, TCRdb re-called the 5' RACE reads, giving one row per CDR3 protein. The repertoire has tens of thousands of distinct CDR3 sequences, 4.5% of them found once; the top ten carry around 6%. Germline V CDR1 and CDR2: DFQATT, SNEGSKA (reference sequence). This CDR3 is 11 amino acids long. Trimming removed 5 bases from V and 8 bases from J, with 10 bases in between. The sequence derives from a woman in her sixties or seventies with multiple sclerosis. Sequencing was done on a sample of PBMCs. The V gene is TRBV20-1, the J gene TRBJ2-1; D unclear. DNA of the CDR3: TGCAGTGCTGACATGGTGTATGAGCAGTTCTTC. It encodes CSADMVYEQFF.